Below are 13 T cell receptor beta chains sequenced from a single sample in a study of control samples from healthy donors and cancer patients. The repertoire was sequenced with immunoSEQ multiplex PCR; TCRdb's copy has only in-frame clones and lacks some. The table includes about 160,000 clones, about 93% detected once. Sequencing was done on a sample of blood. The receptors here all came from a woman in her 30s in good health.

The V and J genes are TRBV15 and TRBJ2-3; 8 positions match TRBD2. Germline loops: CDR1 LNHNV, CDR2 YYDKDF (reference sequence). Unmatched junction bases numbered 11, after V lost 1 base and J lost 2 bases. This CDR3 is 18 amino acids long. The CDR3 sequence is CATSRVQGTRVYTDTQYF. The CDR3 coding sequence is TGTGCCACCAGCAGAGTTCAGGGGACTAGAGTTTACACAGATACGCAGTATTTT.

The rearrangement joins TRBV27 to TRBJ1-1; the D is unclear. Germline-derived CDR1 and CDR2 are MNHEY and SMNVEV (reference sequence). The ends were cut back, 2 bases at V and 6 bases at J, with 10 bases in the middle. This CDR3 is built from 13 residues. For the CDR3, the DNA is TGTGCCAGCAGTTTAGCCCCTAGGGCTGAAGCTTTCTTT. Translation gives CASSLAPRAEAFF.

The gene calls are TRBV11-2 and TRBJ2-3; D may be TRBD2 (6 bases). Germline CDR1 reads SGHAT; CDR2 reads FQNNGV. Trimming took 5 bases from V and 6 from J, leaving 18 bases between them. The CDR3 contains 15 residues. The CDR3 loop is CASSHTEGRGDTQYF. CDR3 sequence (DNA): TGTGCCAGCAGCCACACGGAGGGCCGGGGGGATACGCAGTATTTT.

The V call is TRBV24-1, the J call TRBJ2-5; D remains ambiguous. CDR3 length: 13 residues. Per germline, CDR1 KGHDR and CDR2 SFDVKD. V lost 3 bases to trimming and J lost 4 bases, with 8 bases between them. The CDR3 DNA reads as TGTGCCACCAGTGATCCCGACCGAGAGACCCAGTACTTC. This codes for CATSDPDRETQYF.

V gene TRBV10-3 combines with J gene TRBJ1-5; D perhaps matches TRBD1 (6 bases). The CDR3 extends over 13 amino acids. Germline CDR1 reads ENHRY; CDR2 reads SYGVKD. The V and J ends lost 10 bases and 5 bases respectively, with 15 bases between them. CDR3: CASTDSLYQPQHF. CDR3 DNA: TGTGCCAGCACGGACAGCCTCTATCAGCCCCAGCATTTT.

The CDR3 protein is CASSAGYNRERSEAFF. CDR3 DNA: TGTGCCAGCTCAGCGGGGTATAACAGGGAGCGGAGTGAAGCTTTCTTT. V is TRBV18 and J is TRBJ1-1, with D perhaps TRBD1 (6 bases). CDR3 length equals 16 residues. CDR1 KGHSH and CDR2 LQKENI come from the germline V gene. Between the trimmed V and J ends, which lost 5 bases and 7 bases, there was a span of 23 bases.

V gene TRBV2 combines with J gene TRBJ1-5; D is ambiguous. Germline CDR1 reads SNHLY; CDR2 reads FYNNEI. This CDR3 is 12 amino acids long. Trimming shortened V by 5 bases and J by 0 bases, and 2 bases separated the two germline ends. CDR3 DNA: TGTGCCAGCAGTTATAGCAATCAGCCCCAGCATTTT. Translation gives CASSYSNQPQHF. The full variable domain, with the rest looked up from reference TRBV2 and TRBJ1-5, is EPEVTQTPSHQVTQMGQEVILRCVPISNHLYFYWYRQILGQKVEFLVSFYNNEISEKSEIFDDQFSVERPDGSNFTLKIRSTKLEDSAMYFCASSYSNQPQHFGDGTRLSIL.

This clone showed up just once. The J gene is TRBJ2-7, the V gene TRBV9, with a possible D match to TRBD1 (6 bases). The germline CDR1 and CDR2 sequences are SGDLS and YYNGEE. V lost 4 bases, J lost 1 base, and 12 bases lay in between. The CDR3 runs 14 residues. CDR3: CASSSDRLSYEQYF. For the CDR3, the DNA is TGTGCCAGCAGCTCAGACAGGTTATCCTACGAGCAGTACTTC. The variable domain in full, completed from reference TRBV9 and TRBJ2-7, reads DSGVTQTPKHLITATGQRVTLRCSPRSGDLSVYWYQQSLDQGLQFLIQYYNGEERAKGNILERFSAQQFPDLHSELNLSSLELGDSALYFCASSSDRLSYEQYFGPGTRLTVT.

This sequence joins TRBV28 and TRBJ2-2, with TRBD1 identical over 9 bases. The germline gives CDR1 MDHEN, CDR2 SYDVKM. V gave up 7 bases and J gave up 5 bases; unmatched junction bases: 8. The CDR3 spans 15 residues. CDR3 residues: CASNTGTGITGELFF. The CDR3 DNA follows: TGTGCCAGCAATACCGGGACAGGGATAACCGGGGAGCTGTTTTTT.

The chain links TRBV29-1 to TRBJ1-4; 8 bases are shared with TRBD1. The germline gives CDR1 SQVTM, CDR2 ANQGSEA. The CDR3 runs to 13 residues. Trimming cost V 4 bases and J 7 bases; bases outside gene matches: 5. In DNA form, the CDR3 reads TGCAGCGTTGTACCTACAGGGGGTGAAAAACTGTTTTTT. Its protein product is CSVVPTGGEKLFF.

The chain carries TRBV27 and TRBJ2-3, with a weak D call TRBD2 (5 bases). V lost 6 bases to trimming and J lost 0 bases, with 25 bases between them. Germline V gene data show CDR1 as MNHEY and CDR2 as SMNVEV (reference sequence). This CDR3 region has 19 residues. The CDR3 region is CASSPAMVAKPPSTDTQYF. CDR3 bases: TGTGCCAGCAGCCCAGCCATGGTAGCGAAACCCCCTAGCACAGATACGCAGTATTTT.

CDR3 sequence reads: CASGTEGRSGELFF. CDR3 coding DNA: TGTGCCAGCGGGACAGAGGGTCGGTCCGGGGAGCTGTTTTTT. The gene calls are TRBV6-5 and TRBJ2-2; 7 bases agree with TRBD1. V gave up 8 bases and J gave up 6 bases; unmatched junction bases: 9. Germline CDR1 and CDR2: MNHEY and SVGAGI. The length of the CDR3 is 14 residues.

The table lists this clone with a count of one. The chain combines TRBV28 with TRBJ1-2, with D possibly being TRBD1 (6 bases). The CDR3 sequence is 15 residues long. V dropped 3 bases and J dropped 1 base, with 12 bases sitting between them. Germline V CDR1 and CDR2: MDHEN, SYDVKM. The CDR3: CASSFLGGDNYGYTF. The CDR3 coding sequence is TGTGCCAGCAGTTTCCTAGGGGGGGATAACTATGGCTACACCTTC.